A selection of T cell receptor beta chains follows, all from one sample in a study of T-cell reconstitution after alpha-beta-depleted transplantation in children. TCRdb re-derived calls from the PCR reads in MiXCR, one entry per CDR3 protein. This repertoire shows about 600,000 distinct CDR3 sequences, under 30% found once; its top ten account for roughly an eighth. Sample: PBMCs, mostly from graft donor cells, taken 360 days after TCRalphabeta/CD19-depleted stem cell transplant. The receptors here all came from a boy in the first two years of life who had a stem cell transplant for acute myeloid leukemia, so the T cells may come from the graft donor. The CDR3 runs from the conserved cysteine through the conserved F or W. Each record gives: J gene, clone size, V gene, D gene, CDR3 protein, CDR3 DNA. D genes are given only for firm matches. Expanded clones get a size class; other rows say once, few or many, or leave the size out.

TRBJ2-5,few,TRBV20-1,.,CSAAHRQETQYF,TGCAGTGCTGCCCACCGCCAAGAGACCCAGTACTTC
TRBJ2-7,many,TRBV6-2/TRBV6-3,TRBD1,CASSYPLRQGSSYEQYF,TGTGCCAGCAGTTACCCGCTTCGACAGGGTTCATCCTACGAGCAGTACTTC
TRBJ2-3,.,TRBV20-1,.,CSAREGAATDTQYF,TGCAGTGCTAGAGAGGGGGCTGCCACAGATACGCAGTATTTT
TRBJ1-4,.,TRBV4-1,.,CASSQGRTLRNEKLFF,TGCGCCAGCAGCCAAGGGCGGACACTTAGAAATGAAAAACTGTTTTTT
TRBJ1-5,many,TRBV20-1,.,CSAPTPDPQHF,TGCAGTGCTCCGACTCCAGATCCCCAGCATTTT
TRBJ1-1,few,TRBV2,.,CASIKPKLHSTNTEAFF,TGTGCCAGCATCAAACCCAAACTCCATTCAACGAACACTGAAGCTTTCTTT
TRBJ1-1,many,TRBV6-1,.,CASSGGQIEAFF,TGTGCCAGCAGTGGAGGACAGATTGAAGCTTTCTTT
TRBJ2-3,many,TRBV7-2,.,CATKGGGTDTQYF,TGTGCCACCAAGGGGGGGGGCACAGATACGCAGTATTTT
TRBJ2-5,many,TRBV28,.,CASSFVRELETQYF,TGTGCCAGCAGTTTTGTCAGGGAGTTGGAGACCCAGTACTTC
TRBJ2-3,many,TRBV12-3/TRBV12-4,TRBD2,CASRGTSGGTDTQYF,TGTGCCAGCAGGGGGACTAGCGGGGGAACAGATACGCAGTATTTT
TRBJ1-1,.,TRBV20-1,.,CSATSSQKSEAFF,TGCAGTGCTACATCTTCCCAGAAAAGTGAAGCTTTCTTT
TRBJ2-1,.,TRBV9,.,CASSEEGSSYNEQFF,TGTGCCAGCAGCGAGGAGGGTAGCTCCTACAATGAGCAGTTCTTC
TRBJ2-4,many,TRBV6-5,TRBD1,CASSSTGDPLAKNIQYF,TGTGCCAGCAGTTCGACAGGGGATCCCCTAGCCAAAAACATTCAGTACTTC
TRBJ1-4,many,TRBV20-1,TRBD1,CSTTGQPNEKLFF,TGCAGCACCACGGGACAGCCTAATGAAAAACTGTTTTTT
TRBJ2-2,many,TRBV5-5,TRBD1,CASSFPDGQGWTGELFF,TGTGCCAGCAGCTTTCCAGACGGACAGGGATGGACCGGGGAGCTGTTTTTT
TRBJ2-5,.,TRBV12-3/TRBV12-4,.,CASSLGLAEGVGTQYF,TGTGCCAGCAGTTTAGGGTTAGCTGAAGGCGTTGGGACCCAGTACTTC
TRBJ1-5,.,TRBV20-1,.,CSARVRVSGVSNQPQHF,TGCAGTGCTAGAGTGAGGGTTAGTGGTGTGAGCAATCAGCCCCAGCATTTT
TRBJ1-2,.,TRBV18,.,CASSQPGVQVYGYTF,TGTGCCAGCTCACAACCGGGAGTGCAGGTCTATGGCTACACCTTC
TRBJ2-5,few,TRBV28,.,CASSLLAVGGPEYSQYF,TGTGCCAGCAGTTTATTGGCGGTAGGGGGGCCGGAATACTCCCAGTACTTC
TRBJ2-3,many,TRBV4-1,.,CASSQAWRGDTDTQYF,TGCGCCAGCAGCCAAGCCTGGCGGGGAGACACAGATACGCAGTATTTT
TRBJ2-7,many,TRBV7-9,.,CASSMTENYEQYF,TGTGCCAGCAGCATGACAGAAAACTACGAGCAGTACTTC
TRBJ1-2,.,TRBV5-5,.,CASSLEVSYGYTF,TGTGCCAGCAGCTTGGAGGTGAGCTATGGCTACACCTTC
TRBJ2-7,many,TRBV12-3/TRBV12-4,TRBD2,CAISPAPGGLYEQYF,TGTGCCATCTCGCCGGCCCCGGGGGGGCTCTACGAGCAGTACTTC
TRBJ2-3,many,TRBV20-1,.,CSAITASSTDTQYF,TGCAGTGCGATCACGGCTTCTAGCACAGATACGCAGTATTTT
TRBJ1-1,few,TRBV5-1,.,CASSWFPADTEAFF,TGCGCCAGCAGCTGGTTCCCGGCCGACACTGAAGCTTTCTTT
TRBJ1-1,.,TRBV11-2,.,CASSSAAQTQNTEAFF,TGTGCCAGCAGCTCGGCCGCGCAGACGCAGAACACTGAAGCTTTCTTT
TRBJ2-2,.,TRBV11-1,.,CASSLVMAMEVYTGELFF,TGTGCCAGCAGCTTAGTGATGGCTATGGAGGTCTACACCGGGGAGCTGTTTTTT
TRBJ2-3,.,TRBV29-1,TRBD1,CSVGVTGGADTQYF,TGCAGCGTTGGAGTGACAGGGGGGGCAGATACGCAGTATTTT
TRBJ2-7,.,TRBV12-3/TRBV12-4,TRBD2,CASSHGTSGYEQYF,TGTGCCAGCAGCCACGGGACTAGCGGCTACGAGCAGTACTTC
TRBJ1-6,.,TRBV20-1,.,CSATRPNSPLHF,TGCAGTGCTACAAGACCTAATTCACCCCTCCACTTT
TRBJ2-3,.,TRBV5-3,.,CPTPVPARGGVTDTQYF,TGCCCAACCCCAGTGCCAGCAAGAGGTGGGGTCACAGATACGCAGTATTTT
TRBJ1-4,.,TRBV20-1,.,CSAREKRATNEKLFF,TGCAGTGCTAGAGAGAAAAGGGCAACTAATGAAAAACTGTTTTTT
TRBJ2-1,many,TRBV4-3,.,CASSQAFLGSSYNEQFF,TGCGCCAGCAGCCAAGCGTTTCTCGGTAGCTCCTACAATGAGCAGTTCTTC
TRBJ2-3,.,TRBV20-1,TRBD1,CSARKSTGGAGRDTQYF,TGCAGTGCTAGAAAATCAACAGGGGGCGCAGGACGAGATACGCAGTATTTT
TRBJ2-2,.,TRBV6-5,.,CASSYDRQRPTNTGELFF,TGTGCCAGCAGTTACGATAGACAGCGCCCTACGAACACCGGGGAGCTGTTTTTT
TRBJ1-5,few,TRBV6-1,.,CASSLLRSLEGQPQHF,TGTGCCAGCAGCCTCTTACGTTCCCTGGAAGGTCAGCCCCAGCATTTT
TRBJ1-1,many,TRBV20-1,TRBD1,CSARGDRTLGIEAFF,TGCAGTGCTAGAGGGGACAGGACCTTGGGGATTGAAGCTTTCTTT
TRBJ2-1,few,TRBV5-1,TRBD2,CASMRGINNEQFF,TGCGCCAGCATGCGGGGGATCAACAATGAGCAGTTCTTC
TRBJ1-6,many,TRBV20-1,.,CSASIGNSPLHF,TGCAGTGCTAGCATTGGGAATTCACCCCTCCACTTT
TRBJ1-1,.,TRBV15,.,CATSRETGILPEAFF,TGTGCCACCAGCAGGGAGACAGGAATCCTCCCTGAAGCTTTCTTT
TRBJ2-6,.,TRBV29-1,TRBD1,CSVLHSGTGSSGANVLTF,TGCAGCGTTCTACACTCCGGGACAGGGAGCTCTGGGGCCAACGTCCTGACTTTC